The clone carrying this T cell receptor (beta chain) has a handful of counts. This entry is derived from a study of response to subunit inactivated influenza vaccine. In TCRdb, the RT-PCR reads were re-called with MiXCR into one record per CDR3 protein. The table lists about 180,000 distinct CDR3 sequences, around 11% of them singletons. V was clipped by 4 bases and J by 3 bases, with 19 bases between them. The CDR3 extends over 17 amino acids. Germline CDR1 reads SEHNR; CDR2 reads FQNEAQ (reference sequence). This chain joins TRBV7-9 and TRBJ2-1; possible D gene TRBD1, 6 bases. The receptor was derived from a man between 50 and 75 years old who received an inactivated influenza vaccine. The sample consisted of CD8+ T cells sorted from PBMCs, taken approximately 25 months after vaccination. CDR3: CASSSKERQGFYNEQFF. CDR3 nucleotide sequence: TGTGCCAGCAGCTCCAAAGAGCGGCAGGGGTTCTACAATGAGCAGTTCTTC.